These 27 T cell receptor beta chains were all obtained from the same sample, sequenced in a study of T cell responses to AZD1222 COVID-19 vaccine. TCRdb's table, derived via immunoSEQ multiplex PCR, lists solely in-frame clones and lacks some. The repertoire holds about 93,000 clones, with 65% to 90% as singletons. The sequencing here drew on peripheral blood, taken on day 0 of AZD1222 vaccination. The receptors were sampled from an adult in good health.

V gene TRBV6-5 combines with J gene TRBJ1-6; no definite D call. Trimming pared 6 bases from V and 4 bases from J, leaving 7 bases between. CDR3 length equals 13 residues. Germline V gene lookup returns CDR1 MNHEY and CDR2 SVGAGI. CDR3 amino acids: CASSDTYNSPLHF. CDR3 nucleotides: TGTGCCAGCAGCGACACGTATAATTCACCCCTCCACTTT.

The gene calls are TRBV4-1 and TRBJ1-5; 7 bases line up with TRBD1. V gave up 3 bases and J gave up 6 bases; unmatched junction bases: 8. Germline loops: CDR1 MGHRA, CDR2 YSYEKL. The CDR3 contains 15 residues. CDR3 sequence: CASSQMTGLGQPQHF. The DNA for the CDR3 is TGCGCCAGCAGCCAGATGACAGGGTTGGGTCAGCCCCAGCATTTT.

The chain uses TRBV5-1 and TRBJ2-1, with 9 nucleotides matching TRBD2. Germline V gene sequence: CDR1 SGHRS, CDR2 YFSETQ. V trimming: 0 bases; J trimming: 7 bases; junction bases outside the gene matches: 8. The CDR3 extends over 16 amino acids. CDR3 sequence reads: CASSLETLAGINEQFF. CDR3 nucleotides: TGCGCCAGCAGCTTGGAGACCCTAGCGGGGATAAATGAGCAGTTCTTC.

The V gene is TRBV6-5, the J gene TRBJ1-1; D call uncertain. V shed 0 bases and J shed 1 base, with 9 bases lying between them. Per the germline V gene, CDR1 is MNHEY and CDR2 is SVGAGI. The CDR3 is 15 amino acids. CDR3 in DNA: TGTGCCAGCAGTTACTCGGATTGGGGGAACACTGAAGCTTTCTTT. Residues: CASSYSDWGNTEAFF.

The rearrangement links TRBV29-1 to TRBJ2-5, with 10 nucleotides matching TRBD1. Germline trimming cut 8 bases from V and 2 bases from J; bases unmatched to any gene: 8. CDR1 SQVTM and CDR2 ANQGSEA come from the germline V gene. This CDR3 has 14 amino acids. The DNA for the CDR3 is TGCAGCACTGGACAGGGGGTTCCTCAAGAGACCCAGTACTTC. Encoded protein: CSTGQGVPQETQYF.

The rearrangement joins TRBV5-1 to TRBJ2-7; a weak D match, TRBD1 (6 bases). CDR1 is SGHRS, CDR2 YFSETQ, per germline. This CDR3 is 14 amino acids long. Trimming stripped 5 bases from V and 0 bases from J, with 12 bases between. CDR3: CASRYDRNSYEQYF. Written as DNA, the CDR3 is TGCGCCAGCAGGTATGACAGGAACTCCTACGAGCAGTACTTC.

This clone was detected only a few times. The chain carries TRBV9 and TRBJ1-3, with D hard to call. Germline CDR1 SGDLS, CDR2 YYNGEE. The CDR3 length is 13 residues. With 5 bases removed from V and 0 bases from J, the gap between germline ends came to 6 bases. The CDR3 loop is CASSLTSGNTIYF. The CDR3 DNA reads TGTGCCAGCAGTCTAACCTCTGGAAACACCATATATTTT.

The chain combines TRBV10-3 with TRBJ2-3, with TRBD2 identical over 8 bases. The CDR3 sequence is 14 residues long. Per germline, CDR1 ENHRY and CDR2 SYGVKD. V was clipped by 8 bases and J by 6 bases; unmatched bases: 10. CDR3: CAIWPGGAVDTQYF. The CDR3 nucleotides read TGTGCCATCTGGCCCGGGGGGGCCGTTGATACGCAGTATTTT.

Only a few counts were recorded for this clone. This chain uses TRBV27 with TRBJ1-5; D is unresolved. The CDR3 is 14 residues long. The germline V gene has CDR1 MNHEY and CDR2 SMNVEV (reference sequence). Trimming removed 4 bases at V and 0 bases at J, with 7 bases between. CDR3 sequence: CASSSGSSNQPQHF. The CDR3 nucleotides are TGTGCCAGCAGTTCGGGGAGTAGCAATCAGCCCCAGCATTTT.

This clone showed up just once. V gene TRBV13 combines with J gene TRBJ2-2; the D is unclear. Germline CDR1 PRHDT, CDR2 FYEKMQ (reference sequence). The CDR3 length is 16 residues. Trimming removed 3 bases at V and 6 bases at J, with 17 bases between. CDR3 region: CASSLYVDGTPGELFF. CDR3 coding DNA: TGTGCCAGCAGCTTGTATGTAGACGGAACCCCCGGGGAGCTGTTTTTT.

A single count supports this clone. The DNA for the CDR3 is TGCGCCAGCAGCTTGGCTAGCGGGAGCTCCTACAATGAGCAGTTCTTC. Protein product: CASSLASGSSYNEQFF. The J gene is TRBJ2-1, the V gene TRBV5-1; 10 nucleotides align to TRBD2. Germline V gene data show CDR1 as SGHRS and CDR2 as YFSETQ. This CDR3 is 16 amino acids long. V was pared by 0 bases and J by 0 bases, with 0 bases of the junction left unmatched.

V and J are TRBV4-2 and TRBJ1-4, with D maybe TRBD1 (6 bases). Germline V gene sequence: CDR1 LGHNA, CDR2 YNFKEQ. CDR3 length equals 15 residues. V lost 3 bases and J lost 7, with 15 bases in between. DNA of the CDR3: TGTGCCAGCAGCCAGGACAAACAGGGATTTGAAAAACTGTTTTTT. Amino acids: CASSQDKQGFEKLFF.

This clone has a single count. The V call is TRBV7-9, the J call TRBJ1-1; D remains ambiguous. Germline V gene lookup returns CDR1 SEHNR and CDR2 FQNEAQ (reference sequence). V lost 8 bases and J lost 0, with 10 bases in between. CDR3 size: 13 residues. The chain's CDR3 is CASEALVNTEAFF. In DNA form, the CDR3 reads TGTGCCAGCGAAGCCTTGGTGAACACTGAAGCTTTCTTT. Full variable domain (outside the CDR3, taken from reference TRBV7-9 and TRBJ1-1): DTGVSQNPRHKITKRGQNVTFRCDPISEHNRLYWYRQTLGQGPEFLTYFQNEAQLEKSRLLSDRFSAERPKGSFSTLEIQRTEQGDSAMYLCASEALVNTEAFFGQGTRLTVV.

This chain connects TRBV9 to TRBJ2-1; 8 bases agree with TRBD2. This CDR3 is 15 amino acids long. Trimming removed 0 bases from V and 7 bases from J; junction bases left unmatched: 6. Looked up from germline, CDR1 is SGDLS and CDR2 is YYNGEE. The CDR3 loop is CASSVAGGPMNEQFF. The CDR3 DNA is TGTGCCAGCAGCGTAGCGGGGGGGCCCATGAATGAGCAGTTCTTC.

V usage is TRBV7-9 and J usage is TRBJ2-7; perhaps D is TRBD1 or TRBD2 (5 bases each). Per germline, CDR1 SEHNR and CDR2 FQNEAQ (reference sequence). CDR3 length equals 13 residues. Trimming left V 3 bases short and J 6 bases short, with 12 bases between. DNA of the CDR3: TGTGCCAGCAGCTTGGATGCAGGGACCGAGCAGTACTTC. Protein: CASSLDAGTEQYF.

The chain couples TRBV6-5 to TRBJ1-1, with D possibly TRBD1 on 5 matching bases. The CDR3 runs 13 residues. Germline V gene data show CDR1 as MNHEY and CDR2 as SVGAGI. V lost 7 bases to trimming and J lost 2 bases, with 11 bases between them. The CDR3 protein is CASKDRPNTEAFF. The CDR3, as DNA: TGTGCCAGCAAAGACAGACCAAACACTGAAGCTTTCTTT.

The table lists this clone with a count of one. CDR3 region: CASSPGGGSTDTQYF. CDR3 DNA sequence: TGTGCCAGCAGCCCAGGGGGAGGGAGCACAGATACGCAGTATTTT. This sequence joins TRBV27 and TRBJ2-3, with D tentatively TRBD1 or TRBD2 (7 bases each). Trimming took off 6 bases at V and 0 bases at J, with 13 bases between the two ends. This CDR3 is built from 15 residues. Germline CDR1 and CDR2: MNHEY and SMNVEV (reference sequence).

This clone was seen a single time. V gene TRBV5-6 combines with J gene TRBJ2-2, with a weak D call TRBD2 (5 bases). The CDR3 runs to 14 residues. Trimming cost V 2 bases and J 5 bases, with 10 bases left between them. Germline CDR1 is SGHDT and CDR2 is YYEEEE. The CDR3 here is CASSFIGGTGELFF. The CDR3 DNA is TGTGCCAGCAGCTTTATAGGAGGTACCGGGGAGCTGTTTTTT.

For the CDR3, the DNA is TGTGCCTGGAAGGAAGCCTTCGGGCCCCAGCATTTT. It codes for CAWKEAFGPQHF. The chain joins TRBV30 to TRBJ1-5; D gene unclear. The CDR3 has 12 amino acids. V was clipped by 4 bases and J by 9 bases, with 13 bases between them. Germline loops: CDR1 GTSNPN, CDR2 SVGIG (reference sequence).

The chain has TRBV5-1 and TRBJ1-5; D uncertain. Trimming stripped 0 bases from V and 0 bases from J, with 7 bases between. CDR1 is SGHRS and CDR2 is YFSETQ in the germline V gene. CDR3 length: 15 amino acids. The DNA for the CDR3 is TGCGCCAGCAGCTTGGGAGGAGGTAGCAATCAGCCCCAGCATTTT. Its protein is CASSLGGGSNQPQHF.

The rearrangement uses TRBV19 and TRBJ1-5; 10 bases fit TRBD1. The V segment lost 6 bases and the J segment 1 base; nucleotides outside the gene matches: 12. The germline CDR1 and CDR2 sequences are LNHDA and SQIVND (reference sequence). CDR3 length: 18 amino acids. The CDR3: CASSRDRGGSNSNQPQHF. CDR3 sequence (DNA): TGTGCCAGTAGCCGGGACAGGGGAGGAAGTAACAGCAATCAGCCCCAGCATTTT.

The gene calls are TRBV7-8 and TRBJ1-5, with D perhaps TRBD1 (5 bases). CDR1 and CDR2 from the germline V gene are SGHVS and FQNEAQ. V gave up 1 base and J gave up 0 bases, with 19 bases separating them. This CDR3 region has 19 residues. The CDR3 nucleotides are TGTGCCAGCAGCTTAGATGGCGTCGACAGCCGGAATAGCAATCAGCCCCAGCATTTT. Amino acids: CASSLDGVDSRNSNQPQHF.

This clone was counted a single time. The chain has TRBV21-1 and TRBJ2-7; TRBD1 is taken as the D call from the table, unchecked against the DNA. TRBV21-1 is a listed pseudogene. The CDR3 extends over 14 amino acids. The CDR3 is CASSKGTGAYEQYF. The CDR3 DNA reads TGTGCCAGCAGCAAAGGGACAGGGGCTTACGAGCAGTACTTC.

The rearrangement uses TRBV19 and TRBJ2-3; perhaps TRBD2 as D (6 bases). There are 14 residues in the CDR3. In germline, CDR1 is LNHDA, CDR2 SQIVND (reference sequence). V lost 5 bases and J lost 0, with 9 bases in between. CDR3 loop: CASSPSGSTDTQYF. CDR3 in DNA: TGTGCCAGTAGTCCGAGCGGGAGCACAGATACGCAGTATTTT.

This chain uses TRBV2 with TRBJ1-2; D not resolved. Germline CDR1 SNHLY, CDR2 FYNNEI. This CDR3 spans 11 amino acids. Trimming pared 6 bases from V and 8 bases from J, leaving 10 bases between. CDR3 DNA sequence: TGTGCCAGCAGGTCCGATGGCGGCTACACCTTC. Protein sequence: CASRSDGGYTF.

The rearrangement uses TRBV9 and TRBJ1-3; TRBD1 matches 11 bases. The CDR3 spans 17 residues. Trimming took 0 bases from V and 1 from J; bases not matched to a gene: 3. CDR1 is SGDLS and CDR2 is YYNGEE in the germline V gene. The CDR3 is CASSVGGQGASGNTIYF. The CDR3 region has the DNA TGTGCCAGCAGCGTAGGAGGACAGGGGGCATCTGGAAACACCATATATTTT.

V and J are TRBV19 and TRBJ2-7, with TRBD1 as a possible D gene (6 bases). Per the germline V gene, CDR1 is LNHDA and CDR2 is SQIVND (reference sequence). The V gene lost 1 base and the J gene lost 3 bases, with 10 bases spanning the gap. The CDR3 consists of 14 residues. CDR3 sequence (DNA): TGTGCCAGTAGTATAGGGGCAGGGGACTACGAGCAGTACTTC. The encoded protein is CASSIGAGDYEQYF.